These 28 T cell receptor beta chains were sequenced from one sample in a study of monozygotic twins with cystic fibrosis. Assay used: immunoSEQ multiplex PCR; TCRdb lists only in-frame clones, some missing. The sample has about 25,000 clones; about nine tenths are singletons. The sequencing input was blood. Receptors were obtained from a girl aged 2 to 10 with cystic fibrosis.

The chain couples TRBV2 to TRBJ1-5; a weak D match, TRBD1 (5 bases). V dropped 6 bases and J dropped 0 bases, with 12 bases sitting between them. The length of the CDR3 is 15 residues. Germline V CDR1 and CDR2: SNHLY, FYNNEI. Written as DNA, the CDR3 is TGTGCCAGCAGGGAACAGGTTTATAGCAATCAGCCCCAGCATTTT. Translated: CASREQVYSNQPQHF.

This clone came up once. The V gene is TRBV9, the J gene TRBJ1-2, with D uncertain. Germline V gene sequence: CDR1 SGDLS, CDR2 YYNGEE. CDR3 length: 14 residues. The V gene lost 0 bases and the J gene lost 3 bases, with 9 bases spanning the gap. This CDR3 reads CASSVENTYYGYTF. CDR3 nucleotide sequence: TGTGCCAGCAGCGTAGAGAACACCTACTATGGCTACACCTTC.

The V call is TRBV7-8, the J call TRBJ2-7; perhaps TRBD1 as D (5 bases). Trimming took 5 bases from V and 9 from J, leaving 14 bases between them. The CDR3 spans 12 residues. Germline V gene lookup returns CDR1 SGHVS and CDR2 FQNEAQ. This CDR3 is CASSADSFGQYF. In DNA, the CDR3 is TGTGCCAGCAGCGCCGACAGCTTCGGGCAGTACTTC.

This clone was observed a few times. V gene TRBV5-4 combines with J gene TRBJ2-5; D is possibly TRBD1 or TRBD2 (5 bases each). V was cut by 0 bases and J by 2 bases, with 5 bases left in between. The CDR3 runs 13 residues. The V gene's germline CDR1 is SGHNT and CDR2 YYREEE (reference sequence). The CDR3 reads CASSLGGQETQYF. The CDR3, as DNA: TGTGCCAGCAGCTTGGGGGGGCAAGAGACCCAGTACTTC.

There are a few counts of this clone. The V call is TRBV18, the J call TRBJ2-5; TRBD2 aligns across 8 bases. The V gene end was trimmed by 1 base and the J gene end by 5 bases; junction bases not matched to a gene: 9. This CDR3 spans 16 amino acids. Germline V CDR1 and CDR2: KGHSH, LQKENI. The CDR3 region is CASSPRTSPFGETQYF. The CDR3 DNA reads TGTGCCAGCTCACCACGGACTAGCCCCTTTGGCGAGACCCAGTACTTC.

The chain combines TRBV6-6 with TRBJ1-4; a possible D gene is TRBD1 (5 bases). V shed 6 bases and J shed 4 bases, with 18 bases lying between them. CDR1 and CDR2 from the germline V gene are MNHNY and SVGAGI (reference sequence). The CDR3 sequence is 16 residues long. CDR3 in amino acids: CASSPITGGVNEKLFF. The DNA for the CDR3 is TGTGCCAGCAGCCCTATTACCGGGGGGGTTAATGAAAAACTGTTTTTT.

The J gene is TRBJ1-2, the V gene TRBV7-2; TRBD1 is a possible D gene (5 bases). Trimming took 5 bases from V and 8 from J, leaving 12 bases between them. Germline-derived CDR1 and CDR2 are SGHTA and FQGNSA. The CDR3 is 12 residues long. The CDR3 DNA sequence: TGTGCCAGCAGCCCGCAGGGTATGGGCTACACCTTC. Translating it yields CASSPQGMGYTF.

The chain recombines TRBV7-9 with TRBJ2-3; D might be TRBD2 (6 bases). V shed 5 bases and J shed 6 bases, with 18 bases lying between them. CDR3 size: 15 residues. Germline-derived CDR1 and CDR2 are SEHNR and FQNEAQ (reference sequence). The CDR3 spells CASSPRAGRGDTQYF. The CDR3 DNA is TGTGCCAGCAGCCCCAGGGCCGGCCGGGGGGATACGCAGTATTTT.

This clone has a single count. The gene calls are TRBV7-2 and TRBJ1-3; 9 bases fit TRBD1. Trimming took 1 base from V and 4 from J; bases not matched to a gene: 2. The germline gives CDR1 SGHTA, CDR2 FQGNSA. This CDR3 region has 15 residues. CDR3 loop: CASSLGGTGGNTIYF. The CDR3 DNA follows: TGTGCCAGCAGCTTAGGTGGGACAGGGGGAAACACCATATATTTT.

The chain has TRBV29-1 and TRBJ2-3; D remains unclear. The CDR3 length is 12 residues. V lost 4 bases to trimming and J lost 2 bases, with 7 bases between them. Germline values: CDR1 SQVTM, CDR2 ANQGSEA. Written as DNA, the CDR3 is TGCAGCGTTGCCAGCGACACAGATACGCAGTATTTT. Protein product: CSVASDTDTQYF.

This chain uses TRBV11-2 with TRBJ2-7, with unresolved D. Trimming left V 1 base short and J 7 bases short, with 5 bases between. The CDR3 has 11 residues. Germline CDR1 is SGHAT and CDR2 is FQNNGV. CDR3 bases: TGTGCCAGCAGCTTAGTTAGAGAGCAGTACTTC. This gives the protein CASSLVREQYF.

The DNA of the CDR3 is TGTGCCAGCAGTGAAAAACTAGCGGGGTTCTACGAGCAGTACTTC. It is translated as CASSEKLAGFYEQYF. This chain connects TRBV6-4 to TRBJ2-7, with TRBD2 matching over 10 bases. V gave up 3 bases and J gave up 3 bases; unmatched junction bases: 5. Germline-derived CDR1 and CDR2 are MRHNA and SNTAGT. The CDR3 consists of 15 residues.

The V gene is TRBV5-1, the J gene TRBJ2-4; 10 bases line up with TRBD2. The trim removed 0 bases at V and 2 bases at J, leaving 2 bases unmatched. Looked up from germline, CDR1 is SGHRS and CDR2 is YFSETQ. There are 16 residues in the CDR3. In DNA form, the CDR3 reads TGCGCCAGCAGCTTGGCTAGCGGGGGCTCCAAAAACATTCAGTACTTC. It codes for CASSLASGGSKNIQYF.

The chain couples TRBV5-1 to TRBJ2-7; TRBD1 matches at 7 bases. Trimming removed 1 base from V and 6 bases from J; junction bases left unmatched: 4. Looked up from germline, CDR1 is SGHRS and CDR2 is YFSETQ. The CDR3 length is 13 residues. Written as DNA, the CDR3 is TGCGCCAGCAGCTTGTCGACAGGGCTCGAGCAGTACTTC. Its translation: CASSLSTGLEQYF.

The chain couples TRBV2 to TRBJ1-4, with 8 positions matching TRBD1. J lost 0 bases, V lost 6 bases, and 9 bases had no gene match. Germline assignment: CDR1 SNHLY and CDR2 FYNNEI. This CDR3 is built from 17 residues. For the CDR3, the DNA is TGTGCCAGCAGCCCCGACAGGGGACTTCCAACTAATGAAAAACTGTTTTTT. Its protein is CASSPDRGLPTNEKLFF.

V is TRBV4-1 and J is TRBJ2-2; a possible D gene is TRBD2 (5 bases). Germline-derived CDR1 and CDR2 are MGHRA and YSYEKL. The germline V and J ends were trimmed by 0 bases and 0 bases, with 11 bases remaining between them. The CDR3 sequence is 17 residues long. The CDR3 region is CASSQDGGSANTGELFF. The CDR3, as DNA: TGCGCCAGCAGCCAAGATGGCGGGTCGGCGAACACCGGGGAGCTGTTTTTT.

The genes are TRBV11-1 and TRBJ2-3, with a possible D match to TRBD1 (8 bases). V was trimmed by 3 bases and J by 0 bases, leaving 13 bases between them. The CDR3 has 16 amino acids. Germline V gives CDR1 SGHAT, CDR2 FQDESV (reference sequence). The CDR3 spells CASSFLQGGSTDTQYF. The CDR3 DNA is TGTGCCAGCAGCTTCCTACAGGGGGGGAGCACAGATACGCAGTATTTT.

The chain couples TRBV28 to TRBJ1-5; D gene uncertain. Germline assignment: CDR1 MDHEN and CDR2 SYDVKM. The CDR3 extends over 15 amino acids. V was cut by 5 bases and J by 2 bases, with 13 bases left in between. The CDR3 DNA is TGTGCCAGCAGTCCGGGGTTACTAGGCAATCAGCCCCAGCATTTT. Encoded protein: CASSPGLLGNQPQHF.

The chain couples TRBV5-6 to TRBJ1-1, with D possibly matching TRBD1 (6 bases). The CDR3 runs 14 residues. Germline lookup yields CDR1 SGHDT and CDR2 YYEEEE. V lost 2 bases to trimming and J lost 6 bases, with 14 bases between them. The CDR3 nucleotides read TGTGCCAGCAGCTTTTTGGGGGCCACGGCTGAAGCTTTCTTT. Translation: CASSFLGATAEAFF.

The V and J genes are TRBV5-1 and TRBJ2-3; 9 nucleotides match TRBD2. Trimming cost V 0 bases and J 2 bases; bases outside gene matches: 4. There are 16 residues in the CDR3. Germline assignment: CDR1 SGHRS and CDR2 YFSETQ. This CDR3 reads CASSLVSGGFTDTQYF. Written as DNA, the CDR3 is TGCGCCAGCAGCTTGGTTAGCGGGGGTTTCACAGATACGCAGTATTTT.

This clone came up once. The genes are TRBV9 and TRBJ2-1, with 10 bases that match TRBD2. Per germline, CDR1 SGDLS and CDR2 YYNGEE. The length of the CDR3 is 15 residues. The ends lost 4 bases at V and 6 bases at J; junction bases unmatched: 7. The CDR3 spells CASSPRSGGPNEQFF. The CDR3 region has the DNA TGTGCCAGCAGCCCCCGTAGCGGGGGGCCCAATGAGCAGTTCTTC.

The chain employs TRBV4-1 and TRBJ1-2; TRBD1 matches 9 bases. V dropped 1 base and J dropped 8; count of bases not matched to a gene: 2. CDR1 MGHRA and CDR2 YSYEKL come from the germline V gene. This CDR3 has 13 residues. This CDR3 is CASSQGTGEGYTF. CDR3 sequence (DNA): TGCGCCAGCAGCCAAGGGACAGGGGAGGGCTACACCTTC.

This chain connects TRBV7-2 to TRBJ2-2; 12 nucleotides agree with TRBD2. The CDR3 is 18 amino acids. Germline V CDR1 and CDR2: SGHTA, FQGNSA. J gave up 8 bases and V 1 base, and 11 bases lay outside the gene matches. This CDR3 reads CASSLVTLAGGLRGELFF. For the CDR3, the DNA is TGTGCCAGCAGCTTAGTAACCCTAGCGGGGGGGCTAAGAGGGGAGCTGTTTTTT. The variable domain in full, with the rest retrieved from reference TRBV7-2 and TRBJ2-2, is GAGVSQSPSNKVTEKGKDVELRCDPISGHTALYWYRQSLGQGLEFLIYFQGNSAPDKSGLPSDRFSAERTGGSVSTLTIQRTQQEDSAVYLCASSLVTLAGGLRGELFFGEGSRLTVL.

This rearrangement joins TRBV6-5 to TRBJ2-5; 7 positions agree with TRBD1. Germline V gives CDR1 MNHEY, CDR2 SVGAGI. The CDR3 is 14 residues long. V shed 2 bases, J shed 6 bases, and the junction held 6 bases outside the gene matches. The CDR3 region is CASSYGQGVKTQYF. The DNA of the CDR3 is TGTGCCAGCAGTTACGGGCAGGGGGTTAAGACCCAGTACTTC.

The V gene is TRBV5-8, the J gene TRBJ1-6, with 7 bases matching TRBD1. The CDR3 runs to 16 residues. V lost 5 bases and J lost 7; bases outside the gene matches: 12. CDR1 SGHTS and CDR2 YDEGEE come from the germline V gene. CDR3 residues: CASRATGRWGNSPLHF. The CDR3 region has the DNA TGTGCCAGCAGGGCGACAGGGAGGTGGGGGAATTCACCCCTCCACTTT.

This clone was seen just once. This chain joins TRBV2 and TRBJ2-1; D not resolved. This CDR3 has 13 residues. CDR1 is SNHLY and CDR2 is FYNNEI in the germline V gene. With 5 bases removed from V and 6 bases from J, the gap between germline ends came to 11 bases. In DNA form, the CDR3 reads TGTGCCAGCAGTAACGGACCAAGCAATGAGCAGTTCTTC. It codes for CASSNGPSNEQFF.

A word on this clone: One end of the junction does not line up with germline, which may come from a read error. This chain uses TRBV5-4 with TRBJ2-3; D tentatively reads TRBD1 or TRBD2 (6 bases each). The CDR3 has 15 amino acids. Per the germline V gene, CDR1 is SGHNT and CDR2 is YYREEE (reference sequence). The CDR3 is CASILGGKAGDTQYF. DNA of the CDR3: TGTGCCAGCATCTTGGGGGGCAAGGCCGGAGATACGCAGTATTTT.

DNA of the CDR3: TGCGCCAGCAGCCAAGGGGCCGCTAGCGGGTACGAGCAGTACTTC. Translated: CASSQGAASGYEQYF. This chain joins TRBV4-1 and TRBJ2-7, with 8 bases identical to TRBD2. Germline loops: CDR1 MGHRA, CDR2 YSYEKL. There are 15 residues in the CDR3. V trimming: 1 base; J trimming: 4 bases; junction bases outside the gene matches: 6.